This T cell receptor beta chain was identified during a study of blood T cell repertoires in COVID-19 (dated by TCRdb to the early 2020s). Study-level background: Samples from collaborators originated in the United States, Italy and Spain and spanned both the acute and convalescent phases of COVID-19. The prospective study material was composed of cDNA or gDNA derived from T cells, B-cell-depleted T cells, or PBMCs. The dataset comprised deeply sampled blood TCRbeta repertoires from subjects exposed to, actively infected with, or recovered from COVID-19. The repertoires were released in a freely available public database meant as a resource for research on the immune response to SARS-CoV-2. The samples were drawn from two sources: the first 160 participants of the ongoing ImmuneRACE study, and about 1,300 subjects contributed by 6 global collaborators. A de-identified subject ID, COVID-19 status, age in years and sex were almost always included in the sample metadata. Where available, HLA class I and class II types were obtained from metadata supplied by the sample provider rather than from assay-based typing.

Points the paper makes about the study in general: How much clinical and demographic metadata was included differed by source and by participant, and the metadata was provided uncurated.

The germline V gene provides CDR1 SGHTA and CDR2 FQGNSA. Measured from the cysteine to the phenylalanine, the CDR3 is 16 residues long. Left in the record is the CDR3 DNA by itself, 48 bases read in frame from the first base. Germline trimming: 1 base from V, 7 bases from J; junction bases outside gene matches: 8. Participants in the prospective study were aged 18 to 89 years, lived in 20 to 30 United States geographic areas, and enrolled through a virtual design. In the prospective study, cohorts were assigned on the basis of participant-reported clinical history obtained from a screening survey and a study questionnaire. Exposed participants had been in contact, within 2 weeks of entering the study, with a person who had a PCR-confirmed or clinician-diagnosed case of COVID-19. In the prospective study, mobile phlebotomists collected whole blood, serum and a nasopharyngeal or oropharyngeal swab from each participant. Prospective study participants could optionally give additional blood draws and questionnaires over an approximately two-month period. Before DNA extraction, blood samples from the prospective study were shipped at room temperature or frozen.

TCRbeta CDR3 regions were amplified from genomic DNA using the immunoSEQ Assay, a bias-controlled multiplex PCR. Regarding the original processing steps: The number of nucleated cells in each sample was estimated by amplification of reference gene primers within the assay. To quantify the absolute abundance of each unique TCRbeta CDR3 rearrangement, sequence reads were collapsed and filtered. For each sample, productive Simpson clonality was calculated as the square root of Simpson's diversity index across productive rearrangements. TCRdb provides this immuneACCESS table in a form limited to in-frame rearrangements. Some clones are lacking; in checked studies, under half of them reflect an unresolved V gene, and why the rest are absent is not known. V, J and clone size are those of that table, while D and trimming were read from the DNA. The sample table contains approximately 140,000 clones; only one count was recorded for about nine tenths of them. Approximately 3.8% of the sample belongs to the ten largest clones.

Note on this clone: The specificity of this receptor is unknown. No qualities accompany the bases; no much larger clone lies one base away.

This sequence originates from a middle-aged woman who had been exposed to COVID-19. What was sequenced was PBMCs or T cells enriched from blood (not recorded which). Recombination connected TRBV7-2 to TRBJ2-3, with 10 bases aligning to TRBD1. The CDR3 reads CASSLDGTGARNTQYF. Read as DNA, the sequence is TGTGCCAGCAGCTTAGATGGGACAGGGGCCAGAAATACGCAGTATTTT. The reference TRBV7-2 and TRBJ2-3 proteins fill in what lies around the CDR3, so the full variable domain reads GAGVSQSPSNKVTEKGKDVELRCDPISGHTALYWYRQSLGQGLEFLIYFQGNSAPDKSGLPSDRFSAERTGGSVSTLTIQRTQQEDSAVYLCASSLDGTGARNTQYFGPGTRLTVL.